The clone carrying this T cell receptor (beta chain) was seen ten or more times. MiXCR was run by TCRdb on the 5' RACE reads, yielding one entry per CDR3 protein. The table shows a few hundred thousand distinct CDR3 sequences, with 6.5% occurring only once. The sample belongs to a study of identical twins. CDR3 length equals 13 residues. CDR1 is SEHNR, CDR2 FQNEAQ, per germline (reference sequence). V was trimmed by 8 bases and J by 4 bases, leaving 15 bases between them. The sample was also reused in another study, on T cells expressing NK-cell markers.

The sequenced sample consisted of CD8+ T cells sorted from blood. This clonotype was sampled from a woman under 30 in good health. The chain recombines TRBV7-9 with TRBJ2-7; D uncertain. This chain's CDR3 is CASGPAEAYEQYF. The CDR3 DNA sequence: TGTGCCAGCGGACCGGCCGAAGCATACGAGCAGTACTTC.